The 21 T cell receptor beta chains below all came from one sample that was sequenced in a study of beta chain features in type 1 diabetes. Reverse transcribing all isolated RNA meant expressed TCRB transcripts were sequenced. Only in-frame clones appear in the TCRdb table, and some are missing; sequencing was by immunoSEQ multiplex PCR. This sample has 620,000 or so clones; roughly a sixth occur once, and the top ten carry about 0.097%. The sequenced sample consisted of naive CD4+ T cells from blood. Receptors were obtained from a man between 18 and 35 years old in good health.

V is TRBV5-1 and J is TRBJ2-5; D is perhaps TRBD1 (5 bases). V was cut by 0 bases and J by 4 bases, with 7 bases left in between. CDR3 length: 13 amino acids. Germline values: CDR1 SGHRS, CDR2 YFSETQ. Here the CDR3 reads CASSLARGETQYF. In nucleotides, the CDR3 is TGCGCCAGCAGCTTGGCTAGGGGAGAGACCCAGTACTTC.

This clone was counted a few times. Germline is not matched at one junction end, which may reflect a read error. The rearrangement joins TRBV23-1 to TRBJ1-2, with D hard to call. TRBV23-1 qualifies as an ORF whose function is uncertain. CDR3 length equals 16 residues. The CDR3 region has the DNA TGCGCCTGCAGTCAAGTTGACGGAATTGAGGGCTATGGCTACACCTTC. It yields the protein CACSQVDGIEGYGYTF.

The chain has TRBV12-2 and TRBJ1-5; the listed D gene, TRBD1, was not tested against the DNA. TRBV12-2 is a listed pseudogene. This CDR3 contains 15 residues. CDR3: CASRVRQRRNQPQHF. As DNA, the CDR3 is TGTGCAAGTCGCGTTCGACAGCGTCGTAATCAGCCCCAGCATTTT.

This clone has just a few counts. The rearrangement uses TRBV7-3 and TRBJ2-1; 13 nucleotides match TRBD2. The CDR3 has 14 amino acids. V was clipped by 3 bases and J by 9 bases; unmatched bases: 2. Germline CDR1 is SGHTA and CDR2 is FQGTGA. CDR3 residues: CASSLGLAGTEQFF. CDR3 sequence (DNA): TGTGCCAGCAGCTTGGGACTAGCGGGAACTGAGCAGTTCTTC.

This clone has a handful of counts. The chain carries TRBV18 and TRBJ1-5; a weak D match, TRBD1 (5 bases). Germline V lookup: CDR1 KGHSH, CDR2 LQKENI. CDR3 length: 15 residues. The germline V and J ends were trimmed by 5 bases and 2 bases, with 13 bases remaining between them. CDR3 loop: CASSSGPGGNQPQHF. The CDR3 DNA sequence: TGTGCCAGCTCATCGGGACCGGGGGGCAATCAGCCCCAGCATTTT. Full variable domain (remainder filled in from reference TRBV18 and TRBJ1-5): NAGVMQNPRHLVRRRGQEARLRCSPMKGHSHVYWYRQLPEEGLKFMVYLQKENIIDESGMPKERFSAEFPKEGPSILRIQQVVRGDSAAYFCASSSGPGGNQPQHFGDGTRLSIL.

The chain is built from TRBV11-3 and TRBJ2-7, with a weak D call TRBD2 (6 bases). The germline V gene has CDR1 SGHNT and CDR2 YENEEA. The CDR3 covers 14 residues. V gave up 2 bases and J gave up 3 bases, with 11 bases separating them. In DNA, the CDR3 is TGTGCCAGCAGCTTATACGGCGGGAACTACGAGCAGTACTTC. It yields the protein CASSLYGGNYEQYF.

The chain employs TRBV9 and TRBJ2-5; D possibly corresponds to TRBD2 (6 bases). The length of the CDR3 is 20 residues. CDR1 SGDLS and CDR2 YYNGEE come from the germline V gene. Trimming left V 3 bases short and J 0 bases short, with 27 bases between. CDR3 loop: CASSAGVPGVITPYQETQYF. CDR3 sequence (DNA): TGTGCCAGCAGCGCGGGGGTACCGGGAGTCATTACCCCTTACCAAGAGACCCAGTACTTC. The variable domain in full, completed from reference TRBV9 and TRBJ2-5, reads DSGVTQTPKHLITATGQRVTLRCSPRSGDLSVYWYQQSLDQGLQFLIQYYNGEERAKGNILERFSAQQFPDLHSELNLSSLELGDSALYFCASSAGVPGVITPYQETQYFGPGTRLLVL.

This clone was found a few times. The chain couples TRBV7-3 to TRBJ1-2; a possible D gene is TRBD1 (5 bases). This CDR3 region has 17 residues. Germline V lookup: CDR1 SGHTA, CDR2 FQGTGA. Trimming took off 5 bases at V and 2 bases at J, with 21 bases between the two ends. The CDR3 region is CASSNGLLTEENYGYTF. In DNA, the CDR3 is TGTGCCAGCAGCAACGGCCTCCTGACAGAGGAGAACTATGGCTACACCTTC.

This clone occurred a few times. The J gene is TRBJ2-5, the V gene TRBV5-1; a possible D gene is TRBD2 (6 bases). The CDR3 loop spans 16 amino acids. Germline loops: CDR1 SGHRS, CDR2 YFSETQ. Trimming cost V 0 bases and J 4 bases, with 16 bases left between them. DNA of the CDR3: TGCGCCAGCAGCTTGGGCCCACTGGAGGGAAGAGAGACCCAGTACTTC. Its translation is CASSLGPLEGRETQYF.

The chain joins TRBV2 to TRBJ2-2, with D tentatively TRBD1 (6 bases). CDR3 size: 15 residues. V shed 4 bases and J shed 0 bases, with 9 bases lying between them. In germline, CDR1 is SNHLY, CDR2 FYNNEI. As DNA, the CDR3 is TGTGCCAGCAGTGGGGCAGGGGCGAACACCGGGGAGCTGTTTTTT. Its protein is CASSGAGANTGELFF.

This clone appeared a few times. Likely a read error: the CDR3 ends without its conserved phenylalanine or tryptophan. The DNA is left out, because the CDR3 cannot be placed on it with certainty; the CDR3 is given as TCRdb lists it. V usage is TRBV4-3 and J usage is TRBJ2-7; the DNA was not compared with TRBD2, the D call given in the table. Germline CDR1 LGHNA, CDR2 YSLEER. The CDR3 totals 15 residues, both ends included. The chain's CDR3 is CASSQDLLTSGDPGS.

The sample holds a few counts of this clone. The V and J genes are TRBV4-1 and TRBJ1-5, with D uncertain. CDR1 and CDR2 (germline): MGHRA, YSYEKL. The germline V and J ends were trimmed by 2 bases and 7 bases, with 9 bases remaining between them. The CDR3 is 13 amino acids. CDR3 amino acids: CASSQLNRQPQHF. In DNA, the CDR3 is TGCGCCAGCAGCCAATTAAATCGGCAGCCCCAGCATTTT.

A few counts support this clone. This chain uses TRBV18 with TRBJ1-4, with TRBD1 as a possible D gene (5 bases). Germline V CDR1 and CDR2: KGHSH, LQKENI. The length of the CDR3 is 13 residues. Trimming took off 3 bases at V and 7 bases at J, with 9 bases between the two ends. Here the CDR3 reads CASSPGRGEKLFF. The DNA of the CDR3 is TGTGCCAGCTCACCGGGAAGGGGTGAAAAACTGTTTTTT.

The chain has TRBV28 and TRBJ1-6; the D gene is possibly TRBD1 (5 bases). The length of the CDR3 is 14 residues. Trimming stripped 5 bases from V and 11 bases from J, with 16 bases between. Germline loops: CDR1 MDHEN, CDR2 SYDVKM. CDR3: CASSPGVRWTPLHF. The CDR3 coding sequence is TGTGCCAGCAGTCCGGGGGTCCGGTGGACACCCCTCCACTTT.

This clone was detected only a few times. The chain employs TRBV21-1 and TRBJ2-1. TRBV21-1 is noted as a pseudogene. CDR3 length equals 19 residues. The CDR3 DNA reads TGTGCCAGCAGCAAAGGGGCCGCCGGGGCTCCTAGCTCCTACAATGAGCAGTTCTTC. This translates into CASSKGAAGAPSSYNEQFF.

This clone was counted a few times. The chain has TRBV2 and TRBJ1-2; TRBD1 is a possible D gene (5 bases). The CDR3 length is 15 residues. The V gene's germline CDR1 is SNHLY and CDR2 FYNNEI. Trimming shortened V by 0 bases and J by 4 bases, and 12 bases separated the two germline ends. CDR3 amino acids: CASSEALREGYGYTF. DNA for the CDR3: TGTGCCAGCAGTGAAGCGCTCAGGGAGGGCTATGGCTACACCTTC.

This clone was counted a few times. V usage is TRBV5-4 and J usage is TRBJ2-3; D uncertain. CDR3 length: 14 amino acids. The V gene lost 2 bases and the J gene lost 5 bases, with 12 bases spanning the gap. CDR1 is SGHNT, CDR2 YYREEE, per germline (reference sequence). The CDR3 region has the DNA TGTGCCAGCAGCTTAGTCCGGGTCGGAGATACGCAGTATTTT. It specifies CASSLVRVGDTQYF.

This clone came up a few times. J is TRBJ2-2 and V is TRBV4-3; D might be TRBD1 (7 bases). The CDR3 has 16 amino acids. The ends were cut back, 4 bases at V and 1 base at J, with 13 bases in the middle. Germline V gene sequence: CDR1 LGHNA, CDR2 YSLEER. The CDR3 coding sequence is TGCGCCAGCAGCCCAGGGGGGCAATTGAACACCGGGGAGCTGTTTTTT. As protein: CASSPGGQLNTGELFF.

This clone has a handful of counts. V gene TRBV4-3 combines with J gene TRBJ2-7; the D call may be TRBD1 or TRBD2 (5 bases each). The V and J ends lost 3 bases and 4 bases respectively, with 19 bases between them. Germline V gene data show CDR1 as LGHNA and CDR2 as YSLEER. The CDR3 is 16 residues long. The CDR3 protein is CASSQRLRDGLYEQYF. As DNA, the CDR3 is TGCGCCAGCAGCCAGAGACTCCGGGACGGATTATACGAGCAGTACTTC.

The V call is TRBV11-2, the J call TRBJ2-7, with D hard to call. Germline values: CDR1 SGHAT, CDR2 FQNNGV. Trimming removed 2 bases from V and 3 bases from J, with 8 bases in between. The CDR3 loop spans 13 amino acids. The CDR3 is CASSLLEFYEQYF. The CDR3 nucleotides read TGTGCCAGCAGCTTATTAGAGTTCTACGAGCAGTACTTC.

The rearrangement links TRBV7-2 to TRBJ2-7; tentative D call: TRBD1 (6 bases). Germline CDR1 reads SGHTA; CDR2 reads FQGNSA. The CDR3 contains 14 residues. V was shortened by 5 bases and J by 5 bases, with 16 bases between the two germline ends. For the CDR3, the DNA is TGTGCCAGCAGCCCGGTACAGGGCAGGGACGAGCAGTACTTC. This encodes CASSPVQGRDEQYF.